The T cell receptor (beta chain) under discussion was sequenced for a study of CD8+CD57+ T cells in acquired aplastic anemia. Study overall: Recorded DNA amounts for sorted CD4+ and CD8+ cells had an average of 3.2 ug.

The CDR3 totals 12 residues. Trimming took off 8 bases at V and 3 bases at J, with 13 bases between the two ends. Germline-derived CDR1 and CDR2 are SQVTM and ANQGSEA. Study-level findings and limits: Simpson's diversity of CD8+ cells was not significantly different in patients compared with controls. Sharing between patients and controls was observed for over 25 CD8+ CDR3 sequences.

This clonotype showed up just once. As yet, its antigen is unknown. Genomic DNA, the template, was used for profiling of the TCR beta VDJ and CDR3. TCRdb fed the reads into MiXCR, producing one record per CDR3 protein. Seen here are 150,000 to 200,000 distinct CDR3 sequences, around 65% observed once, and the top ten hold 40% to 55%. The chain employs TRBV29-1 and TRBJ2-5; the D gene could be TRBD1 or TRBD2 (6 bases each). Input material: sorted CD4+, CD8+, or CD8+CD57+ T cells (not recorded which) from PBMCs. The receptor was isolated from a human donor with severe aplastic anemia or a healthy control (not recorded which). CDR3 residues: CSSTGAEETQYF. CDR3 DNA: TGCAGCTCCACGGGGGCAGAAGAGACCCAGTACTTC.